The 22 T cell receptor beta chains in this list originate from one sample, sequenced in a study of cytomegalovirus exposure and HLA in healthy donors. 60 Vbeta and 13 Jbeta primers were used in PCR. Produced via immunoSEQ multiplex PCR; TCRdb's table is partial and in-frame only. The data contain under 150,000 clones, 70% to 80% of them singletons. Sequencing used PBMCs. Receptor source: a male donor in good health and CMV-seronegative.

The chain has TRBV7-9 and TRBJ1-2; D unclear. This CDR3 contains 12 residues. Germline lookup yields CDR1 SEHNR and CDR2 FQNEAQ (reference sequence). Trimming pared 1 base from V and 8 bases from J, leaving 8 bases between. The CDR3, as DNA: TGTGCCAGCAGCTTAGGAGCGGGGGGCTACACCTTC. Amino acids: CASSLGAGGYTF.

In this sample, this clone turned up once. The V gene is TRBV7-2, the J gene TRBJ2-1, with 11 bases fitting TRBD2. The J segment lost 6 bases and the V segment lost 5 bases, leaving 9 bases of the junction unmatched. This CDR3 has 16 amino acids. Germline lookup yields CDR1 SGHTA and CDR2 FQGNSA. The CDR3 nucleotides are TGTGCCAGCAGCATCTATAGCGGGGGGGCAATCAATGAGCAGTTCTTC. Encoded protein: CASSIYSGGAINEQFF. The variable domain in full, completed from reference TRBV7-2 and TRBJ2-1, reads GAGVSQSPSNKVTEKGKDVELRCDPISGHTALYWYRQSLGQGLEFLIYFQGNSAPDKSGLPSDRFSAERTGGSVSTLTIQRTQQEDSAVYLCASSIYSGGAINEQFFGPGTRLTVL.

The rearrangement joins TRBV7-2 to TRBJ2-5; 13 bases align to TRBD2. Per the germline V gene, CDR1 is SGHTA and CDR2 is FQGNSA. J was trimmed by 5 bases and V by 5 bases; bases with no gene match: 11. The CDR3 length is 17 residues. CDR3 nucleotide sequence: TGTGCCAGCAGCCCCCGGACTAGCGGGGGTCTTTCGGAGACCCAGTACTTC. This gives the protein CASSPRTSGGLSETQYF.

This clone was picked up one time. The CDR3 protein is CASSYLGQLNIQYF. The CDR3 DNA sequence: TGTGCCAGCAGTTACTTGGGACAACTGAACATTCAGTACTTC. The genes are TRBV6-5 and TRBJ2-4, with D perhaps matching TRBD1 (6 bases). This CDR3 has 14 residues. Trimming took off 1 base at V and 7 bases at J, with 11 bases between the two ends. The germline V gene encodes CDR1 MNHEY and CDR2 SVGAGI.

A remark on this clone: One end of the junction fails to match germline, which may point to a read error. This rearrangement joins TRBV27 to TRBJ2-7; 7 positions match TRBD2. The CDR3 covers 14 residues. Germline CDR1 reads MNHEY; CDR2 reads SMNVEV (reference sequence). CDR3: CASSMGGNTYKQYF. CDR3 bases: TGTGCCAGCAGTATGGGGGGGAACACCTACAAGCAGTACTTC.

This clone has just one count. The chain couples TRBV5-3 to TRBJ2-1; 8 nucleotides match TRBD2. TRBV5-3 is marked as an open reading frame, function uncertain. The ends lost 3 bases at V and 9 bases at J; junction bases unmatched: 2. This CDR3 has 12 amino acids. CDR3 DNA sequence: TGTGCCAGAAGCTCGGGAGGGGGTGAGCAGTTCTTC. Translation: CARSSGGGEQFF.

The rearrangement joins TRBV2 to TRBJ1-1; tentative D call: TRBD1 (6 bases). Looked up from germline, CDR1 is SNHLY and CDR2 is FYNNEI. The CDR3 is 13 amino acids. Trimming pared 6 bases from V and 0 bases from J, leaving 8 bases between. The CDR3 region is CASRDSLNTEAFF. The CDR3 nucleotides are TGTGCCAGCAGGGACAGCTTGAACACTGAAGCTTTCTTT.

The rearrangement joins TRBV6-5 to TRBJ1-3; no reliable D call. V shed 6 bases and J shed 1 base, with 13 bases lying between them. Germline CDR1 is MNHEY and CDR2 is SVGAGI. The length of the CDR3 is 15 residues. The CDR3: CASRGGLNSGNTIYF. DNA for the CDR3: TGTGCCAGCAGAGGAGGACTGAATTCTGGAAACACCATATATTTT.

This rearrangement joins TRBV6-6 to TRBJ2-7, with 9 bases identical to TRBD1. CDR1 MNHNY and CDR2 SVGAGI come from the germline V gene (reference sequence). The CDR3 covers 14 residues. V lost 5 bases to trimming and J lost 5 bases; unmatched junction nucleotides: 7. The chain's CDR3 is CASSPGQGRDEQYF. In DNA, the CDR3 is TGTGCCAGCAGTCCTGGACAGGGGCGCGACGAGCAGTACTTC.

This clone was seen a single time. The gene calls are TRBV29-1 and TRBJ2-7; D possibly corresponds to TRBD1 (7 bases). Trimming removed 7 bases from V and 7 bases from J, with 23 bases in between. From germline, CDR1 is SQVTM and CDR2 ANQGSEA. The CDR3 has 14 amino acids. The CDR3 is CSGSMSRDRGEQYF. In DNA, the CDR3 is TGCAGCGGCTCTATGTCGCGGGACAGAGGAGAGCAGTACTTC.

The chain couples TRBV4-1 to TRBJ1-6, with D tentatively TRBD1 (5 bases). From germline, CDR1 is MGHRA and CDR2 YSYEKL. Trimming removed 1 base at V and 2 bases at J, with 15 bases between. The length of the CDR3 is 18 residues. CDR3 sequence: CASSQVDMGLTYNSPLHF. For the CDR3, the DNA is TGCGCCAGCAGCCAAGTGGACATGGGGTTAACCTATAATTCACCCCTCCACTTT.

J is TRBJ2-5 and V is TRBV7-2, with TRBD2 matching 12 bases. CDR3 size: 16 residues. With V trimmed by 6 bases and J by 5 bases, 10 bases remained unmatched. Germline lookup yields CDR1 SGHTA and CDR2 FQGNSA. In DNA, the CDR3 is TGTGCCAGCAGGAAAGAGCTAGCGGGGGGGCTTGAGACCCAGTACTTC. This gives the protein CASRKELAGGLETQYF.

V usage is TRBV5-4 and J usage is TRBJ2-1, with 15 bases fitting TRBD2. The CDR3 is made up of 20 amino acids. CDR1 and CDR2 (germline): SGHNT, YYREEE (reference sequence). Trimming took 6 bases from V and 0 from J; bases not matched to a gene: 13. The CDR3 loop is CASTAGWTSGGVSSYNEQFF. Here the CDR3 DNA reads TGTGCCAGCACCGCGGGTTGGACTAGCGGGGGGGTCAGCTCCTACAATGAGCAGTTCTTC.

CDR3 protein: CASSSAGGADGELFF. CDR3 in DNA: TGTGCCAGCAGCTCGGCAGGGGGCGCGGACGGGGAGCTGTTTTTT. The chain recombines TRBV5-4 with TRBJ2-2, with TRBD1 matching 8 bases. Germline-derived CDR1 and CDR2 are SGHNT and YYREEE (reference sequence). The CDR3 has 15 amino acids. V shed 3 bases and J 7 bases; nucleotides not matched to a gene: 8.

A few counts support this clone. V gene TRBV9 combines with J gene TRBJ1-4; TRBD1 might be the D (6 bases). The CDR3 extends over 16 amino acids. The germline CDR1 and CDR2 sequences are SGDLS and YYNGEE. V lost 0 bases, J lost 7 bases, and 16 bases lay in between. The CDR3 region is CASSVEGLAGVEKLFF. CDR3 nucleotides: TGTGCCAGCAGCGTAGAAGGTTTGGCAGGGGTTGAAAAACTGTTTTTT.

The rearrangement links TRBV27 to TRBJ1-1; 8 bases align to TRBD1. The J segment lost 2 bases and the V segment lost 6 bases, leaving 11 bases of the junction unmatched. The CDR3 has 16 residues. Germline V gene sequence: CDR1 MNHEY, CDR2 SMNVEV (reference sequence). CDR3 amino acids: CASRRTFQGANTEAFF. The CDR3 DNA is TGTGCCAGCAGGCGTACTTTCCAGGGGGCTAACACTGAAGCTTTCTTT.

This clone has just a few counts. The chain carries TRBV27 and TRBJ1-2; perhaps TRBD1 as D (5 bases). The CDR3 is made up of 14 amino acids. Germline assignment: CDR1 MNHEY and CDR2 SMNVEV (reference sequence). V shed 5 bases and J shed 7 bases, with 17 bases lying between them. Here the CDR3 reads CASSPFDSPSGYTF. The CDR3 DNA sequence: TGTGCCAGCAGTCCTTTCGACAGTCCGAGTGGCTACACCTTC.

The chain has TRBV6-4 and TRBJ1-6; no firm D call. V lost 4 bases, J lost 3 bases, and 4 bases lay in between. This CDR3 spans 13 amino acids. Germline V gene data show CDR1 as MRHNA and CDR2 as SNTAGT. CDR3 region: CASSAVYNSPLHF. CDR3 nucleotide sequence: TGTGCCAGCAGTGCCGTCTATAATTCACCCCTCCACTTT.

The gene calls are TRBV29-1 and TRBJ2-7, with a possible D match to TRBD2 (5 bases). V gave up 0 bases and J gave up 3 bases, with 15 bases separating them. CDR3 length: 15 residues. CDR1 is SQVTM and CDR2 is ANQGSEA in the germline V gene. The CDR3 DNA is TGCAGCGTTGAAGAACGAGAGGGTGAAAACTACGAGCAGTACTTC. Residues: CSVEEREGENYEQYF.

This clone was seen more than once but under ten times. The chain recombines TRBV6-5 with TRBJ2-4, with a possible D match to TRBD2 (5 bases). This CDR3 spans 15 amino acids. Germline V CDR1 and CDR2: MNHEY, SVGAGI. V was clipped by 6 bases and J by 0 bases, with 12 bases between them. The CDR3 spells CASRRAGLAKNIQYF. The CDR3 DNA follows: TGTGCCAGCAGGCGCGCGGGTTTAGCCAAAAACATTCAGTACTTC.

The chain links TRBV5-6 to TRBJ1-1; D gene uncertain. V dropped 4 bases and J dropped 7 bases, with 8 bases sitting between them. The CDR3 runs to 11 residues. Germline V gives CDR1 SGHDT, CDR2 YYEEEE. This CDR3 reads CASSLRYEAFF. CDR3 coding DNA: TGTGCCAGCAGCCTGAGATATGAAGCTTTCTTT.

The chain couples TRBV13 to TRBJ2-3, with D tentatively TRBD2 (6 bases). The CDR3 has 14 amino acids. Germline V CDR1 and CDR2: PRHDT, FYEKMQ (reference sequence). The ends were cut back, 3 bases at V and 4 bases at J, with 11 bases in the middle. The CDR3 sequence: CASSFGGNADTQYF. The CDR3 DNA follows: TGTGCCAGCAGCTTTGGGGGGAATGCAGATACGCAGTATTTT.